Following are 32 T cell receptor beta chains from one sample sequenced in a study of cytomegalovirus exposure and HLA in healthy donors. The study ran its PCR with 60 Vbeta and 13 Jbeta primers. Profiling relied on immunoSEQ multiplex PCR, and the TCRdb table lists in-frame clones only, not all of them. The sample carries more than 150,000 clones, about three quarters recorded once. The sequencing sample was made of PBMCs. The source is a man aged 45 to 65 in good health and CMV-seropositive.

This clone was observed once. J is TRBJ2-5 and V is TRBV2; 8 bases line up with TRBD2. The CDR3 is 13 residues long. V trimming: 10 bases; J trimming: 5 bases; junction bases outside the gene matches: 9. Germline values: CDR1 SNHLY, CDR2 FYNNEI. The CDR3: CAMTSADVETQYF. The DNA of the CDR3 is TGTGCCATGACTAGCGCGGACGTCGAGACCCAGTACTTC.

The gene calls are TRBV29-1 and TRBJ1-5, with 9 bases aligning to TRBD1. This CDR3 is 14 amino acids long. Germline V CDR1 and CDR2: SQVTM, ANQGSEA. V dropped 5 bases and J dropped 7; count of bases not matched to a gene: 9. The CDR3 DNA is TGCAGCGTTACCCAACAGGGGGCAGGCCAGCCCCAGCATTTT. Protein product: CSVTQQGAGQPQHF.

On this clone itself: Compared with germline, one end of the junction differs, possibly owing to a read error. The chain links TRBV7-9 to TRBJ1-2, with D maybe TRBD1 (5 bases). The CDR3 covers 15 residues. CDR1 and CDR2 (germline): SEHNR, FQNEAQ (reference sequence). The CDR3, as DNA: TGTTCCAGCAGCTCCCACGGGGGGGAAACCCATGGCTACACCTTC. Protein product: CSSSSHGGETHGYTF. Full variable domain (missing parts from reference TRBV7-9 and TRBJ1-2): DTGVSQNPRHKITKRGQNVTFRCDPISEHNRLYWYRQTLGQGPEFLTYFQNEAQLEKSRLLSDRFSAERPKGSFSTLEIQRTEQGDSAMYLCSSSSHGGETHGYTFGSGTRLTVV.

This chain connects TRBV6-4 to TRBJ2-1, with 14 positions matching TRBD2. With V trimmed by 4 bases and J by 4 bases, 0 bases remained unmatched. The germline V gene encodes CDR1 MRHNA and CDR2 SNTAGT. This CDR3 has 15 residues. Here the CDR3 reads CASSGTSGGYNEQFF. In DNA, the CDR3 is TGTGCCAGCAGTGGGACTAGCGGGGGGTACAATGAGCAGTTCTTC.

V gene TRBV2 combines with J gene TRBJ1-1; no clear D. The CDR3 covers 17 residues. V lost 5 bases and J lost 1, with 20 bases in between. Germline CDR1 reads SNHLY; CDR2 reads FYNNEI. The DNA for the CDR3 is TGTGCCAGCAGTCCCCGGTGGGCACCCACAAGGAACACTGAAGCTTTCTTT. This encodes CASSPRWAPTRNTEAFF.

CDR3 bases: TGCGCCAGCAGCCACCGTGACAGGGGAGGAAATTCACCCCTCCACTTT. This codes for CASSHRDRGGNSPLHF. This rearrangement joins TRBV4-1 to TRBJ1-6; 8 bases agree with TRBD1. The V gene's germline CDR1 is MGHRA and CDR2 YSYEKL. V trimming: 3 bases; J trimming: 7 bases; junction bases outside the gene matches: 8. The CDR3 has 16 amino acids.

V usage is TRBV1 and J usage is TRBJ2-3; TRBD2 is the table's D call and was not checked against the DNA. TRBV1 is classified as a pseudogene. This CDR3 is built from 12 residues. Written as DNA, the CDR3 is TGCACCAGCAGCCAACGAGAGAATACGCAGTATTTT. Protein product: CTSSQRENTQYF.

The gene calls are TRBV11-2 and TRBJ1-3; 9 positions match TRBD1. There are 15 residues in the CDR3. Germline trimming cut 5 bases from V and 4 bases from J; bases unmatched to any gene: 6. Germline V gene sequence: CDR1 SGHAT, CDR2 FQNNGV. CDR3 protein: CASSPQGAVGNTIYF. The DNA for the CDR3 is TGTGCCAGCAGCCCACAGGGGGCGGTGGGAAACACCATATATTTT.

V is TRBV28 and J is TRBJ2-5; TRBD1 aligns across 9 bases. CDR3 length equals 16 residues. Germline lookup yields CDR1 MDHEN and CDR2 SYDVKM. V was clipped by 6 bases and J by 6 bases; unmatched bases: 14. The CDR3 reads CASRPRDRAFPQTQYF. The CDR3 DNA follows: TGTGCCAGCAGACCCCGGGACAGGGCATTCCCCCAGACCCAGTACTTC.

The genes are TRBV5-6 and TRBJ2-1, with D maybe TRBD2 (6 bases). The CDR3 covers 18 residues. Trimming shortened V by 2 bases and J by 5 bases, and 23 bases separated the two germline ends. Germline CDR1 and CDR2: SGHDT and YYEEEE. The DNA for the CDR3 is TGTGCCAGCAGCTTTTTCGGACGGGCCAGAGGGGAGGACAATGAGCAGTTCTTC. Protein product: CASSFFGRARGEDNEQFF.

The genes are TRBV29-1 and TRBJ2-5, with D possibly TRBD1 on 6 matching bases. V lost 2 bases and J 4 bases, leaving 11 bases between the germline ends. The CDR3 consists of 13 residues. The germline V gene encodes CDR1 SQVTM and CDR2 ANQGSEA. The CDR3 loop reads CSVEWGLGETQYF. Written as DNA, the CDR3 is TGCAGCGTTGAATGGGGGCTGGGAGAGACCCAGTACTTC.

This chain uses TRBV11-2 with TRBJ2-7, with TRBD2 matching 12 bases. V lost 5 bases and J lost 2; bases outside the gene matches: 4. The CDR3 spans 15 residues. Germline values: CDR1 SGHAT, CDR2 FQNNGV. This CDR3 is CASSPRTSGAYEQYF. The CDR3 DNA reads as TGTGCCAGCAGCCCACGGACTAGCGGGGCCTACGAGCAGTACTTC.

The rearrangement links TRBV11-3 to TRBJ2-1, with TRBD2 matching 11 bases. Trimming took 3 bases from V and 8 from J; bases not matched to a gene: 6. The CDR3 is 15 residues long. The germline CDR1 and CDR2 sequences are SGHNT and YENEEA. As DNA, the CDR3 is TGTGCCAGCAGCTTTCCTAGCGGGGGGAGATATGAGCAGTTCTTC. Protein: CASSFPSGGRYEQFF.

This chain joins TRBV28 and TRBJ2-3, with TRBD1 identical over 9 bases. The CDR3 is made up of 15 amino acids. Trimming at V came to 7 bases and at J to 5 bases, leaving 10 bases not matched to a gene. Looked up from germline, CDR1 is MDHEN and CDR2 is SYDVKM. The CDR3 DNA is TGTGCCAGCATCACGGGGGGACAGGGAGGAGATACGCAGTATTTT. Amino acids: CASITGGQGGDTQYF.

The V gene is TRBV19, the J gene TRBJ2-6; 7 bases match TRBD1. Trimming took 4 bases from V and 2 from J; bases not matched to a gene: 5. The CDR3 is 16 residues long. CDR1 is LNHDA, CDR2 SQIVND, per germline (reference sequence). This CDR3 reads CASSNMGTAGANVLTF. As DNA, the CDR3 is TGTGCCAGTAGTAACATGGGGACAGCTGGGGCCAACGTCCTGACTTTC. Full variable domain (outside the CDR3, taken from reference TRBV19 and TRBJ2-6): DGGITQSPKYLFRKEGQNVTLSCEQNLNHDAMYWYRQDPGQGLRLIYYSQIVNDFQKGDIAEGYSVSREKKESFPLTVTSAQKNPTAFYLCASSNMGTAGANVLTFGAGSRLTVL.

The gene calls are TRBV25-1 and TRBJ2-5, with D possibly being TRBD2 (7 bases). In germline, CDR1 is MGHDK, CDR2 SYGVNS. The V end was cut by 6 bases, the J end by 3 bases, with 14 bases between. The length of the CDR3 is 14 residues. DNA of the CDR3: TGTGCCAGCAGAAAGGCGGGGGCAAAAGAGACCCAGTACTTC. This gives the protein CASRKAGAKETQYF.

The chain links TRBV4-1 to TRBJ2-6; unclear D gene. The CDR3 runs 16 residues. The germline V and J ends were trimmed by 1 base and 0 bases, with 7 bases remaining between them. Germline CDR1 and CDR2: MGHRA and YSYEKL. CDR3 nucleotides: TGCGCCAGCAGCCAAGTCCCAGTCTCTGGGGCCAACGTCCTGACTTTC. Amino acids: CASSQVPVSGANVLTF.

V usage is TRBV5-4 and J usage is TRBJ1-1; 8 positions agree with TRBD1. This CDR3 spans 14 amino acids. Trimming at V came to 6 bases and at J to 7 bases, leaving 11 bases not matched to a gene. CDR1 SGHNT and CDR2 YYREEE come from the germline V gene (reference sequence). This chain's CDR3 is CASNWGQDKYEAFF. The CDR3 DNA reads TGTGCCAGCAACTGGGGACAGGATAAATATGAAGCTTTCTTT.

In its sample, this clone was seen a few times. The rearrangement links TRBV4-1 to TRBJ2-3, with D perhaps matching TRBD2 (6 bases). Trimming removed 1 base from V and 2 bases from J, with 16 bases in between. CDR1 is MGHRA, CDR2 YSYEKL, per germline. This CDR3 has 17 residues. The CDR3 DNA reads TGCGCCAGCAGCCAAGTACCCGGGACTCAGTTCACAGATACGCAGTATTTT. This codes for CASSQVPGTQFTDTQYF.

The V call is TRBV5-1, the J call TRBJ2-5; D perhaps matches TRBD1 (5 bases). CDR3 length: 16 amino acids. V lost 0 bases and J 5 bases, leaving 17 bases between the germline ends. Germline values: CDR1 SGHRS, CDR2 YFSETQ. The CDR3 coding sequence is TGCGCCAGCAGCTTGGCACCCGGGCAGGGCGTGGAGACCCAGTACTTC. This translates into CASSLAPGQGVETQYF.

This sequence joins TRBV4-3 and TRBJ1-1; D is possibly TRBD1 (5 bases). Trimming took 3 bases from V and 4 from J, leaving 12 bases between them. Germline V lookup: CDR1 LGHNA, CDR2 YSLEER. CDR3 length: 14 amino acids. CDR3 loop: CASSQPGSGTEAFF. The CDR3 DNA is TGCGCCAGCAGCCAGCCAGGGTCCGGCACTGAAGCTTTCTTT.

V gene TRBV9 combines with J gene TRBJ2-5, with D unresolved. The ends were cut back, 3 bases at V and 1 base at J, with 7 bases in the middle. The CDR3 runs 13 residues. Germline V gene data show CDR1 as SGDLS and CDR2 as YYNGEE. This CDR3 is CASSASPQETQYF. The CDR3 DNA is TGTGCCAGCAGCGCTTCCCCCCAAGAGACCCAGTACTTC.

This clone was observed a handful of times. The gene calls are TRBV18 and TRBJ2-5, with TRBD1 as a possible D gene (6 bases). CDR3 length: 14 residues. Between the trimmed V and J ends, which lost 5 bases and 1 base, there was a span of 11 bases. The germline V gene encodes CDR1 KGHSH and CDR2 LQKENI. CDR3 in amino acids: CASSRDTGQETQYF. The DNA for the CDR3 is TGTGCCAGCTCAAGGGACACCGGCCAAGAGACCCAGTACTTC. Full variable domain (remainder filled in from reference TRBV18 and TRBJ2-5): NAGVMQNPRHLVRRRGQEARLRCSPMKGHSHVYWYRQLPEEGLKFMVYLQKENIIDESGMPKERFSAEFPKEGPSILRIQQVVRGDSAAYFCASSRDTGQETQYFGPGTRLLVL.

This clone was recorded only once. V and J are TRBV7-3 and TRBJ1-1; 8 nucleotides align to TRBD1. The CDR3 length is 14 residues. The V and J ends lost 5 bases and 6 bases, in that order; junction bases with no gene match: 8. Germline V CDR1 and CDR2: SGHTA, FQGTGA. CDR3 DNA: TGTGCCAGCAGCGCTACAGGGGGGGTCGCTGAAGCTTTCTTT. It translates to CASSATGGVAEAFF.

The genes are TRBV7-2 and TRBJ1-2; 8 positions agree with TRBD1. Germline trimming cut 5 bases from V and 4 bases from J; bases unmatched to any gene: 6. The CDR3 runs to 14 residues. Germline V CDR1 and CDR2: SGHTA, FQGNSA. The CDR3 here is CASSPGGATYGYTF. The CDR3 nucleotides are TGTGCCAGCAGCCCAGGGGGCGCTACCTATGGCTACACCTTC.

This chain connects TRBV27 to TRBJ1-2, with D unresolved. V lost 3 bases to trimming and J lost 1 base, with 12 bases between them. Germline V gene sequence: CDR1 MNHEY, CDR2 SMNVEV (reference sequence). The CDR3 loop spans 15 amino acids. CDR3 sequence (DNA): TGTGCCAGCAGTTTCATCCCCGGTAGTAACTATGGCTACACCTTC. Its protein is CASSFIPGSNYGYTF.

This clone was counted between two and nine times. J is TRBJ2-2 and V is TRBV5-4; weak D call: TRBD1 (6 bases). The V end was cut by 5 bases, the J end by 4 bases, with 18 bases between. Germline V gene data show CDR1 as SGHNT and CDR2 as YYREEE (reference sequence). The CDR3 spans 16 residues. CDR3 sequence reads: CASRGPGAVPTGELFF. The CDR3 bases are TGTGCCAGCAGGGGTCCAGGGGCCGTCCCCACCGGGGAGCTGTTTTTT. Variable domain in full (rest from reference TRBV5-4 and TRBJ2-2): ETGVTQSPTHLIKTRGQQVTLRCSSQSGHNTVSWYQQALGQGPQFIFQYYREEENGRGNFPPRFSGLQFPNYSSELNVNALELDDSALYLCASRGPGAVPTGELFFGEGSRLTVL.

The V and J genes are TRBV10-1 and TRBJ2-1; D perhaps matches TRBD1 (6 bases). The CDR3 is 15 amino acids. Germline lookup yields CDR1 WNHNN and CDR2 SYGVQD (reference sequence). V was cut by 3 bases and J by 6 bases, with 15 bases left in between. The CDR3 DNA reads TGCGCCAGCAGTGACGCCGGGACACGAATCAATGAGCAGTTCTTC. Amino acid sequence: CASSDAGTRINEQFF.

The rearrangement links TRBV9 to TRBJ2-1, with a tentative D call TRBD1 (5 bases). The CDR3 spans 14 residues. Germline V gene data show CDR1 as SGDLS and CDR2 as YYNGEE. The V end lost 7 bases, the J end lost 0 bases, and 11 bases lay between the germline ends. This chain's CDR3 is CASVRADSYNEQFF. The CDR3 DNA follows: TGTGCCAGCGTCAGGGCAGACTCCTACAATGAGCAGTTCTTC.

This chain links TRBV27 with TRBJ1-2, with D unclear. V dropped 3 bases and J dropped 4 bases, with 9 bases sitting between them. The CDR3 sequence is 13 residues long. Germline lookup yields CDR1 MNHEY and CDR2 SMNVEV (reference sequence). This CDR3 is CASSFSQAYGYTF. The CDR3 DNA follows: TGTGCCAGCAGTTTCTCTCAGGCCTATGGCTACACCTTC.

The chain combines TRBV28 with TRBJ2-6, with D unclear. Trimming cost V 2 bases and J 0 bases, with 5 bases left between them. CDR1 is MDHEN and CDR2 is SYDVKM in the germline V gene. The CDR3 loop spans 15 amino acids. CDR3 in amino acids: CASSLDSSGANVLTF. CDR3 nucleotide sequence: TGTGCCAGCAGTTTAGATAGCTCTGGGGCCAACGTCCTGACTTTC.

This clone appeared a few times. The chain carries TRBV28 and TRBJ2-7, with D maybe TRBD2 (6 bases). The CDR3 is made up of 15 amino acids. CDR1 and CDR2 from the germline V gene are MDHEN and SYDVKM. V shed 1 base and J shed 5 bases, with 15 bases lying between them. The CDR3 spells CASSLSGGRRDEQYF. CDR3 sequence (DNA): TGTGCCAGCAGTTTATCCGGGGGTCGTAGGGACGAGCAGTACTTC.